These 19 T cell receptor beta chains originate from one sample sequenced in a study of blood T cell repertoires in COVID-19. Produced via immunoSEQ multiplex PCR; TCRdb's table is partial and in-frame only. The sample carries 140,000 to 150,000 clones, more than 75% recorded once. The source material was peripheral blood. The receptors were sampled from a human donor with acute or convalescent COVID-19. The donor label of this sample is uncertain.

This clone was counted between two and nine times. CDR3: CASSSWTGRNTEAFF. CDR3 nucleotide sequence: TGTGCCAGTAGTTCATGGACAGGGAGGAACACTGAAGCTTTCTTT. The V gene is TRBV19, the J gene TRBJ1-1; TRBD1 matches at 8 bases. The length of the CDR3 is 15 residues. With V trimmed by 5 bases and J by 1 base, 6 bases remained unmatched. Germline CDR1 is LNHDA and CDR2 is SQIVND (reference sequence).

The chain is built from TRBV11-2 and TRBJ2-1; TRBD2 agrees at 7 bases. Per the germline V gene, CDR1 is SGHAT and CDR2 is FQNNGV. The CDR3 totals 13 residues. V was clipped by 5 bases and J by 10 bases; unmatched bases: 8. The CDR3 region is CASSGGLVGEQFF. The CDR3, as DNA: TGTGCCAGCAGCGGAGGACTAGTCGGAGAGCAGTTCTTC.

This chain uses TRBV7-2 with TRBJ2-1, with D unresolved. Germline V lookup: CDR1 SGHTA, CDR2 FQGNSA. Trimming removed 5 bases from V and 6 bases from J, with 11 bases in between. CDR3 length: 13 amino acids. The CDR3 coding sequence is TGTGCCAGCAGCCCCCCGGTGCCCAATGAGCAGTTCTTC. Translating it yields CASSPPVPNEQFF.

The V call is TRBV5-4, the J call TRBJ1-5; 9 nucleotides match TRBD1. The CDR3 runs to 15 residues. The V segment lost 3 bases and the J segment 7 bases; nucleotides outside the gene matches: 8. Per germline, CDR1 SGHNT and CDR2 YYREEE (reference sequence). CDR3 coding DNA: TGTGCCAGCAGCTCGGGGACAGGGAGGAACCAGCCCCAGCATTTT. It codes for CASSSGTGRNQPQHF.

The V gene is TRBV28, the J gene TRBJ1-2; no clear D. The CDR3 spans 13 residues. From germline, CDR1 is MDHEN and CDR2 SYDVKM. V was trimmed by 7 bases and J by 4 bases, leaving 13 bases between them. CDR3 in amino acids: CASTGSGVYGYTF. The CDR3 DNA sequence: TGTGCCAGCACGGGAAGCGGGGTCTATGGCTACACCTTC.

This chain joins TRBV7-2 and TRBJ2-1; 8 bases agree with TRBD2. This CDR3 comprises 14 residues. In germline, CDR1 is SGHTA, CDR2 FQGNSA. The V and J ends lost 6 bases and 10 bases, in that order; junction bases with no gene match: 11. The CDR3 protein is CASSLNGRAGEQFF. The CDR3 bases are TGTGCCAGCAGTCTCAACGGGAGGGCGGGGGAGCAGTTCTTC.

V gene TRBV7-2 combines with J gene TRBJ2-1; 10 bases line up with TRBD2. With 8 bases clipped from V and 9 bases from J, the junction kept 13 bases outside the gene matches. The length of the CDR3 is 15 residues. CDR1 is SGHTA, CDR2 FQGNSA, per germline. The DNA of the CDR3 is TGTGCCAGCGATAATAGCGGGAGGACAATTAGTGAGCAGTTCTTC. Translating it yields CASDNSGRTISEQFF.

This sequence joins TRBV23-1 and TRBJ1-4; D is undetermined. TRBV23-1 is an open reading frame, and its role is uncertain. The V and J ends lost 2 bases and 0 bases respectively, with 7 bases between them. The CDR3 sequence is 15 residues long. CDR3 sequence (DNA): TGCGCCAGCAGTCAACACAGTGCAACTAATGAAAAACTGTTTTTT. This encodes CASSQHSATNEKLFF.

V and J are TRBV6-5 and TRBJ1-2; D not certain. This CDR3 has 12 amino acids. V was pared by 4 bases and J by 8 bases, with 11 bases between. CDR1 MNHEY and CDR2 SVGAGI come from the germline V gene. DNA for the CDR3: TGTGCCAGCAGTTCCAACGGACTGGGCTACACCTTC. It specifies CASSSNGLGYTF.

The chain employs TRBV7-3 and TRBJ2-1, with TRBD2 identical over 8 bases. The CDR3 spans 16 residues. The J segment lost 6 bases and the V segment lost 2 bases, leaving 9 bases of the junction unmatched. Germline CDR1 reads SGHTA; CDR2 reads FQGTGA. The DNA of the CDR3 is TGTGCCAGCAGCTTAGAATCTAGCGGGTTTGGCAATGAGCAGTTCTTC. It translates to CASSLESSGFGNEQFF.

The chain has TRBV7-2 and TRBJ2-1; TRBD2 might be the D (5 bases). Germline-derived CDR1 and CDR2 are SGHTA and FQGNSA. This CDR3 has 13 amino acids. V shed 3 bases and J shed 10 bases, with 13 bases lying between them. The CDR3 DNA reads as TGTGCCAGCAGCTTTAAGGGCGGGCGGGAGCAGTTCTTC. Translation: CASSFKGGREQFF.

The chain links TRBV7-2 to TRBJ1-4; no reliable D call. Trimming left V 0 bases short and J 7 bases short, with 15 bases between. The CDR3 runs 16 residues. The germline CDR1 and CDR2 sequences are SGHTA and FQGNSA. CDR3 sequence: CASSLAGRLGGEKLFF. CDR3 DNA: TGTGCCAGCAGCTTAGCGGGTCGCCTAGGCGGTGAAAAACTGTTTTTT.

This clone was observed a single time. The rearrangement uses TRBV2 and TRBJ2-2; D gene ambiguous. The germline gives CDR1 SNHLY, CDR2 FYNNEI. Between the trimmed V and J ends, which lost 3 bases and 3 bases, there was a span of 5 bases. The CDR3 is 13 amino acids. The CDR3 sequence is CASSDGYTGELFF. The CDR3 nucleotides read TGTGCCAGCAGTGACGGGTACACCGGGGAGCTGTTTTTT. The whole variable domain, remainder taken from reference TRBV2 and TRBJ2-2, is EPEVTQTPSHQVTQMGQEVILRCVPISNHLYFYWYRQILGQKVEFLVSFYNNEISEKSEIFDDQFSVERPDGSNFTLKIRSTKLEDSAMYFCASSDGYTGELFFGEGSRLTVL.

This clone is termed medium-sized. The rearrangement links TRBV4-3 to TRBJ1-5; the D is unclear. CDR1 is LGHNA, CDR2 YSLEER, per germline. V dropped 1 base and J dropped 6 bases, with 16 bases sitting between them. This CDR3 region has 16 residues. CDR3 in amino acids: CASSQGWREGGQPQHF. The CDR3 DNA reads as TGCGCCAGCAGCCAAGGGTGGCGGGAGGGTGGTCAGCCCCAGCATTTT.

The rearrangement links TRBV4-3 to TRBJ1-3; 8 positions match TRBD1. V lost 0 bases and J lost 1; bases outside the gene matches: 8. Germline assignment: CDR1 LGHNA and CDR2 YSLEER. The CDR3 covers 18 residues. CDR3 DNA: TGCGCCAGCAGCCAAGACATCCCGGGACAGGCATCTGGAAACACCATATATTTT. Translated, it gives CASSQDIPGQASGNTIYF.

V gene TRBV18 combines with J gene TRBJ2-5, with TRBD2 matching 14 bases. Per germline, CDR1 KGHSH and CDR2 LQKENI. The J segment lost 2 bases and the V segment lost 7 bases, leaving 9 bases of the junction unmatched. This CDR3 spans 17 amino acids. The CDR3 is CASYSGGTSGSQETQYF. CDR3 nucleotide sequence: TGTGCCAGCTACTCGGGCGGGACTAGCGGGAGTCAAGAGACCCAGTACTTC.

The chain couples TRBV28 to TRBJ2-2; maybe TRBD2 (5 bases). Trimming stripped 5 bases from V and 2 bases from J, with 12 bases between. From germline, CDR1 is MDHEN and CDR2 SYDVKM. The length of the CDR3 is 15 residues. The CDR3 loop reads CASSPPDSNTGELFF. For the CDR3, the DNA is TGTGCCAGCAGTCCCCCGGACTCTAACACCGGGGAGCTGTTTTTT.

V and J are TRBV19 and TRBJ1-3; tentatively, D is TRBD1 (5 bases). The V gene lost 3 bases and the J gene lost 3 bases, with 12 bases spanning the gap. Germline loops: CDR1 LNHDA, CDR2 SQIVND (reference sequence). This CDR3 has 15 amino acids. The CDR3 protein is CASSISPDSGNTIYF. As DNA, the CDR3 is TGTGCCAGTAGTATCTCTCCCGACAGTGGAAACACCATATATTTT.

This rearrangement joins TRBV28 to TRBJ1-2; D gene unclear. Germline values: CDR1 MDHEN, CDR2 SYDVKM. Trimming cost V 2 bases and J 5 bases, with 9 bases left between them. The CDR3 totals 13 residues. DNA of the CDR3: TGTGCCAGCAGTTTAGGCGGGATATATGGCTACACCTTC. Protein: CASSLGGIYGYTF.